This record looks at one T cell receptor beta chain sequence and its context. Data came from immunoSEQ multiplex PCR; TCRdb stores just in-frame clones and leaves some out. The sample carries 85,000 to 100,000 clones, approximately 95% recorded once. The data were taken from a study of technical replicates of blood from a handful of donors. The CDR3 spans 18 residues. The V gene's germline CDR1 is KGHSH and CDR2 LQKENI. Losses at the gene ends were 2 bases for V and 6 bases for J; bases not matched to a gene: 13. This clonotype originated in a human donor in good health. The V gene is TRBV18, the J gene TRBJ2-2; 9 bases line up with TRBD1. Material: T cells isolated from PBMCs. Written as DNA, the CDR3 is TGTGCCAGCTCACCAATGAATTCGACAGGGGGAAAGGCCGGGGAGCTGTTTTTT. Protein: CASSPMNSTGGKAGELFF. The complete variable domain, with remaining parts taken from reference TRBV18 and TRBJ2-2, reads NAGVMQNPRHLVRRRGQEARLRCSPMKGHSHVYWYRQLPEEGLKFMVYLQKENIIDESGMPKERFSAEFPKEGPSILRIQQVVRGDSAAYFCASSPMNSTGGKAGELFFGEGSRLTVL.